This note documents a single T cell receptor beta chain sequence. Profiling relied on immunoSEQ multiplex PCR, and the TCRdb table lists in-frame clones only, not all of them. The repertoire holds about 210,000 clones, roughly 88% seen once, with 2% to 2.5% in the top ten. This record belongs to a study of blood T cell repertoires in COVID-19. Study overall: COVID-19 samples, acute and convalescent, were from the United States, Italy and Spain.

The CDR3 length is 14 residues. Germline values: CDR1 SGHAT, CDR2 FQNNGV. V gave up 2 bases and J gave up 7 bases, with 11 bases separating them. Cohorts were assigned according to the clinical history that participants reported. The V call is TRBV11-2, the J call TRBJ2-2; D remains ambiguous. The clonotype comes from a woman in her thirties or forties with acute COVID-19. Material for sequencing was PBMCs or T cells enriched from blood (not recorded which). The CDR3 is CASSLLPMSGELFF. CDR3 sequence (DNA): TGTGCCAGCAGCTTACTTCCTATGAGCGGGGAGCTGTTTTTT.